This T cell receptor (beta chain) was found in a study of somatic mutations in cytotoxic T cells in rheumatoid arthritis. Points from the study as a whole: In the expanded CD8+ clones, the antigen targets remained unknown. Per patient, the largest CD8+ clone was found to exceed 20% of CD8+ cells in about an eighth of the roughly 65 cases.

The germline gives CDR1 SGHTA, CDR2 FQGNSA. This CDR3 is 15 amino acids long. V shed 1 base and J 9 bases; nucleotides not matched to a gene: 8. TCRdb's table, derived via immunoSEQ multiplex PCR, lists solely in-frame clones and lacks some. This sample has fewer than 15,000 clones, with around 90% found just once. Details on this clone: Its antigen is undetermined.

Positive magnetic bead selection was used to isolate CD4+ and CD8+ cells; purity was checked by flow cytometry. The chain uses TRBV7-2 and TRBJ2-1; 8 bases are shared with TRBD1. Sequenced sample: CD4+ T cells sorted from blood. The TCR comes from a man in his sixties or seventies with rheumatoid arthritis. The chain's CDR3 is CASSLGDRRISEQFF. The CDR3 DNA reads TGTGCCAGCAGCTTAGGGGACAGGAGAATATCTGAGCAGTTCTTC.